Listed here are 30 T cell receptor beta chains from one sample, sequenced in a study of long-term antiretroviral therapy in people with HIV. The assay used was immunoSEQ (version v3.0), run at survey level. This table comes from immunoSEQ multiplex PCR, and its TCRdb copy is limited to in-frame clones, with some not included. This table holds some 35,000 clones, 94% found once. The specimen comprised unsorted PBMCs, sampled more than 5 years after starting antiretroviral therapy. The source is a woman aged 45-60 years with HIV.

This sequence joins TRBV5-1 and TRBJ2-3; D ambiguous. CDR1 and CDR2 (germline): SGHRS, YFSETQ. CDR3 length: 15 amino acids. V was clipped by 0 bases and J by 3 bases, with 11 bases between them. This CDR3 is CASSLDSRPTDTQYF. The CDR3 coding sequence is TGCGCCAGCAGCTTGGACAGCAGGCCTACAGATACGCAGTATTTT.

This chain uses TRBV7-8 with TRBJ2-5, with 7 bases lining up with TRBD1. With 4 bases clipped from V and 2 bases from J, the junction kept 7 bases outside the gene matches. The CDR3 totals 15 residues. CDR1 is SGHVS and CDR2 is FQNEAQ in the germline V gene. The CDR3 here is CASSSQTGRQETQYF. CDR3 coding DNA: TGTGCCAGCAGCTCGCAGACAGGGAGACAAGAGACCCAGTACTTC.

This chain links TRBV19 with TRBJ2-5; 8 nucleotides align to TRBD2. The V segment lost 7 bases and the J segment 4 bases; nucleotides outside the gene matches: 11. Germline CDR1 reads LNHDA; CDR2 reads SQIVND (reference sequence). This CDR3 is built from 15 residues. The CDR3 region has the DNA TGTGCCAGTAAGACGGGGGGGCCCGGAAGAGAGACCCAGTACTTC. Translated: CASKTGGPGRETQYF.

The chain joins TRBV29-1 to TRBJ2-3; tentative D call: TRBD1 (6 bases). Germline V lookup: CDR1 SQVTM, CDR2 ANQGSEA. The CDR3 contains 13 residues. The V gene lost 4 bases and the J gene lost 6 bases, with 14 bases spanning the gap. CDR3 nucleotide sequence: TGCAGCGTTGGAGGGGGTCTCCAGGATACGCAGTATTTT. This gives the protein CSVGGGLQDTQYF.

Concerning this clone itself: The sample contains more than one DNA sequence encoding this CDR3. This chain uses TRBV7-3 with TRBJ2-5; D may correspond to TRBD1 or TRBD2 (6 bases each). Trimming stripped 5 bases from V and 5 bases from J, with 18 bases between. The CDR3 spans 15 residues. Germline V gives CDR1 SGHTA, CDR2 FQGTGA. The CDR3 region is CASSPQGGERETQYF. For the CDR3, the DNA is TGTGCCAGCAGCCCACAGGGAGGTGAGAGGGAGACCCAGTACTTC.

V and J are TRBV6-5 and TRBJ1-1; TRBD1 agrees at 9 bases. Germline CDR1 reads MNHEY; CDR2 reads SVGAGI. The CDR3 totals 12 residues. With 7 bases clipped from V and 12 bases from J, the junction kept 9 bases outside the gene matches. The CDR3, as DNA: TGTGCCAGCACCTTCCCGGGACAGGGTTCTTTCTTT. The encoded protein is CASTFPGQGSFF.

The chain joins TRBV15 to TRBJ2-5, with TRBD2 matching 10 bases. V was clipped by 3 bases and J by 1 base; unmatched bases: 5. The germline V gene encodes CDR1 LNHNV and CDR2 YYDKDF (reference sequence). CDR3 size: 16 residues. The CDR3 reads CATSSSSGGTQETQYF. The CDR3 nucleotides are TGTGCCACCAGCAGCTCTAGCGGGGGAACCCAAGAGACCCAGTACTTC.

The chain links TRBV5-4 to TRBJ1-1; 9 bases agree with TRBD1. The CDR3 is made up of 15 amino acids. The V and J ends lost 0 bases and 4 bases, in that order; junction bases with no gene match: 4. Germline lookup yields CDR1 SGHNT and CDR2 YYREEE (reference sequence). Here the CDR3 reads CASSLGTGAFTEAFF. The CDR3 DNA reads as TGTGCCAGCAGCTTGGGGACAGGGGCGTTCACTGAAGCTTTCTTT. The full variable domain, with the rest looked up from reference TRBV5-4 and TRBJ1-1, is ETGVTQSPTHLIKTRGQQVTLRCSSQSGHNTVSWYQQALGQGPQFIFQYYREEENGRGNFPPRFSGLQFPNYSSELNVNALELDDSALYLCASSLGTGAFTEAFFGQGTRLTVV.

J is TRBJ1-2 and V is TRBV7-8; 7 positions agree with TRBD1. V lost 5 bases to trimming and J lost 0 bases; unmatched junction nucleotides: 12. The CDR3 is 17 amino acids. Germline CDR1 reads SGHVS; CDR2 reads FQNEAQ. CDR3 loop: CASSPSRGQATNYGYTF. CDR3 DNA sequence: TGTGCCAGCAGCCCCTCTCGAGGACAGGCCACTAACTATGGCTACACCTTC.

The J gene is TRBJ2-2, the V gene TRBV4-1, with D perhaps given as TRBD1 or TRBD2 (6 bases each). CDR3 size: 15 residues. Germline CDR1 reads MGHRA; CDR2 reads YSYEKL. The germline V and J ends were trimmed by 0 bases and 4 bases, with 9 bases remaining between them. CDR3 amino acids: CASSQDRGVTGELFF. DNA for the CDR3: TGCGCCAGCAGCCAAGATAGGGGGGTCACCGGGGAGCTGTTTTTT.

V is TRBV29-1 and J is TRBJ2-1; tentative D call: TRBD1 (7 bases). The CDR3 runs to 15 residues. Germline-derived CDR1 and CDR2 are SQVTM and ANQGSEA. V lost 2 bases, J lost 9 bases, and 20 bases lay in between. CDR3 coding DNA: TGCAGCGTTGAAATCGGACAGGCTGGGGGGACTGAGCAGTTCTTC. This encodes CSVEIGQAGGTEQFF.

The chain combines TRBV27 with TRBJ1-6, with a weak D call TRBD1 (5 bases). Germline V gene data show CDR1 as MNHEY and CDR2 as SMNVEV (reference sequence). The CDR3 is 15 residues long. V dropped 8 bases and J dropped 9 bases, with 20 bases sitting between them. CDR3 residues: CASVKLQDWGSPLHF. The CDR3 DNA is TGTGCCAGCGTGAAATTACAGGATTGGGGTTCACCCCTCCACTTT.

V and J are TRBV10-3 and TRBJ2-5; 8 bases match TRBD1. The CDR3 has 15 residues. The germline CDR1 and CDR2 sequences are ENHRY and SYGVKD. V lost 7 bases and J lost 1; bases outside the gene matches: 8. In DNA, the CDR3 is TGTGCCATCAACGCCCAGGGGGCGTCCCAAGAGACCCAGTACTTC. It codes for CAINAQGASQETQYF.

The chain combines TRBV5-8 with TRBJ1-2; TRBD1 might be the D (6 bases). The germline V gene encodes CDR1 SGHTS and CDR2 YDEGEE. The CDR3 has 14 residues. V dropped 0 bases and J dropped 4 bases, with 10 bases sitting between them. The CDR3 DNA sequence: TGTGCCAGCAGCTTGGGACAGGTACCCTATGGCTACACCTTC. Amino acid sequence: CASSLGQVPYGYTF.

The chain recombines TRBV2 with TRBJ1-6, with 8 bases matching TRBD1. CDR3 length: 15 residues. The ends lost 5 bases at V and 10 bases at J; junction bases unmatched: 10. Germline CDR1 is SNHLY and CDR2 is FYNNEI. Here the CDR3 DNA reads TGTGCCAGCAGTCATCCGGACAGGGTACAGTCACCCCTCCACTTT. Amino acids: CASSHPDRVQSPLHF.

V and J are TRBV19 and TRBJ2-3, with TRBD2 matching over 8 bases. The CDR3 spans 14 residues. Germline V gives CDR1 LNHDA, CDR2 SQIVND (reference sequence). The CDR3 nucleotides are TGTCCGACGGGGGGGGACTCTGTTGGGGATACGCAGTATTTT. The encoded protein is CPTGGDSVGDTQYF.

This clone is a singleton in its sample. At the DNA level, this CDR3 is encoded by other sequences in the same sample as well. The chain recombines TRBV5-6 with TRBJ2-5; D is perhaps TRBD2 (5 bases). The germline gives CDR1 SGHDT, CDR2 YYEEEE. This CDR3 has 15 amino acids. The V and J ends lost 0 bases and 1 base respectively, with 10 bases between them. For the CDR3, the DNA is TGTGCCAGCAGCTTGGGGCGCGCGGGCCAAGAGACCCAGTACTTC. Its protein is CASSLGRAGQETQYF.

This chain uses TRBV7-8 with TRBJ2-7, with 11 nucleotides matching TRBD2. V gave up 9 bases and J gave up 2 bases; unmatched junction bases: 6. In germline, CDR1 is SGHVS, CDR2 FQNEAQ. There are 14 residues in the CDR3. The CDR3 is CARGIAGGPYEQYF. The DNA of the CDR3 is TGTGCCAGAGGAATAGCGGGGGGGCCCTACGAGCAGTACTTC.

The CDR3 sequence is CASSPGQANTEAFF. The CDR3, as DNA: TGTGCCAGCTCCCCAGGACAGGCGAACACTGAAGCTTTCTTT. This rearrangement joins TRBV6-4 to TRBJ1-1; 7 nucleotides line up with TRBD1. The germline gives CDR1 MRHNA, CDR2 SNTAGT. This CDR3 has 14 amino acids. After removal of 8 bases from V and 1 base from J, the junction contained 7 bases not matched to a gene.

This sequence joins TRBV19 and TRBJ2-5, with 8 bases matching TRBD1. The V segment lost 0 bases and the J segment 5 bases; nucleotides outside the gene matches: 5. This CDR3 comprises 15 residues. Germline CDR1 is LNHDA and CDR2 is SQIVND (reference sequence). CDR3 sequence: CASSIDQGARETQYF. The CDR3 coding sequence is TGTGCCAGTAGTATAGATCAGGGGGCGCGGGAGACCCAGTACTTC.

CDR3 residues: CAWRLGERAPLHF. The CDR3 coding sequence is TGTGCCTGGAGGTTGGGGGAAAGGGCACCCCTCCACTTT. The rearrangement links TRBV30 to TRBJ1-6, with a weak D call TRBD1 (5 bases). Germline loops: CDR1 GTSNPN, CDR2 SVGIG (reference sequence). The CDR3 spans 13 residues. Deletions cut 3 bases from V and 11 bases from J, with 14 bases between.

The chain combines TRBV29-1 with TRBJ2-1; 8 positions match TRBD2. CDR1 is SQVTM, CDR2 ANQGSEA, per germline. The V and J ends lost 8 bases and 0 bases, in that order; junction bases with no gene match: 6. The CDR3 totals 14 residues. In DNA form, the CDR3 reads TGCAGCACAGATAGCGGGGTCTCCTACAATGAGCAGTTCTTC. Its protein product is CSTDSGVSYNEQFF.

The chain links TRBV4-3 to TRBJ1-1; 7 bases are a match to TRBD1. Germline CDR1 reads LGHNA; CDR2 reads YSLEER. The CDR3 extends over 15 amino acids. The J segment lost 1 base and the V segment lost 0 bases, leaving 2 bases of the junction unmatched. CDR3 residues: CASSQDRDRNTEAFF. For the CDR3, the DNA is TGCGCCAGCAGCCAAGACCGGGACAGGAACACTGAAGCTTTCTTT.

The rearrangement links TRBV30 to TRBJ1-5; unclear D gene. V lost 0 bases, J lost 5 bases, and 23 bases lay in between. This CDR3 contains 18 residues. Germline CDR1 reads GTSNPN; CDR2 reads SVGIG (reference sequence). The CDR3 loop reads CAWSVRPIMGSRDQPQHF. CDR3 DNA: TGTGCCTGGAGTGTCAGGCCCATAATGGGCAGCCGGGATCAGCCCCAGCATTTT. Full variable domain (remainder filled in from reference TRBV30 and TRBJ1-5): SQTIHQWPATLVQPVGSPLSLECTVEGTSNPNLYWYRQAAGRGLQLLFYSVGIGQISSEVPQNLSASRPQDRQFILSSKKLLLSDSGFYLCAWSVRPIMGSRDQPQHFGDGTRLSIL.

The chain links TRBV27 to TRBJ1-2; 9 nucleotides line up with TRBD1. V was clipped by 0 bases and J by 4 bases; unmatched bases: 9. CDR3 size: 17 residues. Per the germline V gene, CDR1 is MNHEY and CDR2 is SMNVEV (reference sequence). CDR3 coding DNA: TGTGCCAGCAGTTTATCAAGGGCACAGGGGGCTAGCTATGGCTACACCTTC. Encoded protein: CASSLSRAQGASYGYTF.

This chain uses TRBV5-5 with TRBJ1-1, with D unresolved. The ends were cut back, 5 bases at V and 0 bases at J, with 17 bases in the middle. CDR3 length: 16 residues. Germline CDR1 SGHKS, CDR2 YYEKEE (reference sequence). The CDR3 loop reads CASRVRLETLNTEAFF. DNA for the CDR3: TGTGCCAGCAGAGTTAGACTAGAAACCCTGAACACTGAAGCTTTCTTT.

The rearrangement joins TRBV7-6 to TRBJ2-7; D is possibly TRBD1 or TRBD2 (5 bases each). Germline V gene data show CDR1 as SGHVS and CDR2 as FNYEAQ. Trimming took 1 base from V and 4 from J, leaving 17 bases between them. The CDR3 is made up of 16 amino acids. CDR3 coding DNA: TGTGCCAGCAGCTTAGGAGGGCAGGGTCTCGGGTACGAGCAGTACTTC. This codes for CASSLGGQGLGYEQYF.

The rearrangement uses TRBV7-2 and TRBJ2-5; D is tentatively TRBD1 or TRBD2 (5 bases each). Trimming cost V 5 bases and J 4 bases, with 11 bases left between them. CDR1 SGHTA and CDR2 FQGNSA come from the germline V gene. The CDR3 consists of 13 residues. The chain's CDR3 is CASSRGERETQYF. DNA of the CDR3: TGTGCCAGCAGCCGAGGGGAACGAGAGACCCAGTACTTC.

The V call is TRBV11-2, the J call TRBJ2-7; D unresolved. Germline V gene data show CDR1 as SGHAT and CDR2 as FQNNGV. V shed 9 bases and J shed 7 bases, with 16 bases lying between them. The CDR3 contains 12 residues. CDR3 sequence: CARGRCVYEQYF. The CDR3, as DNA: TGTGCCAGAGGACGGTGCGTTTATGAGCAGTACTTC.

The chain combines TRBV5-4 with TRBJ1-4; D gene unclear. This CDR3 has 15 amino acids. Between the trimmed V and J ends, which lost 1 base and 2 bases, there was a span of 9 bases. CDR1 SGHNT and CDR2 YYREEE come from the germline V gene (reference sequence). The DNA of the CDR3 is TGTGCCAGCAGCTTGAAGCAGTCTACTAATGAAAAACTGTTTTTT. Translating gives CASSLKQSTNEKLFF.